This TCR beta chain derives from a study of beta chain features in type 1 diabetes. The wider study: Fewer than 140,000,000 sorted cells were examined across all samples.

Each sorted population was over 98% pure. General observations from the study: There was a moderate but significant shortening of TCRB CDR3s in all four CD4+ subsets of Type 1 diabetes patients. Across patients, naive, central memory and Treg TCRB repertoires exhibited apparently greater similarity than was observed across healthy donors.

Since all of the isolated RNA was reverse transcribed, expressed TCRB transcripts were what got sequenced. Measured with immunoSEQ multiplex PCR; TCRdb has only the in-frame clones, and not every one. The sample consists of some 200,000 clones, approximately 16% of them appearing once. Trimming removed 5 bases at V and 6 bases at J, with 13 bases between. CDR3 length: 14 amino acids. CDR1 is MGHDK and CDR2 is SYGVNS in the germline V gene. This clone was seen only a few times. What it binds is not known. The sample taken for sequencing was naive CD4+ T cells from blood. J is TRBJ2-2 and V is TRBV25-1; tentatively, D is TRBD1 (6 bases). This TCR was recovered from a man younger than 45 with type 1 diabetes. In nucleotides, the CDR3 is TGTGCCAGCAGTCCTACACAGGGCGCCGGGGAGCTGTTTTTT. This sequence encodes CASSPTQGAGELFF.